Listed below are T cell receptor beta chains from one sample, sequenced in a study of T-cell reconstitution after alpha-beta-depleted transplantation in children. MiXCR, run by TCRdb on the PCR reads, gives a single entry per CDR3 protein. The sample contains roughly 24,000 distinct CDR3 sequences, approximately 11% of which appear only once. The material was PBMCs from the stem cell graft donor, obtained from the stem cell graft. All receptors come from a human donor who donated a stem cell graft to a child with chronic granulomatous disease. Both conserved end residues are part of each CDR3. D genes are given only for firm matches. Part of the rows lack a size; the others show once, few, many or a class for expanded clones.

V gene	CDR3 length	clone size	J gene	D gene	CDR3 DNA	CDR3 protein
TRBV5-1	15	many	TRBJ2-7	NA	TGCGCCAGCAGCTTGGTAAAGACCGGAGACTACGAGCAGTACTTC	CASSLVKTGDYEQYF
TRBV2	16	many	TRBJ1-2	NA	TGTGCCAGCAGTGAAGCGCTTTTTTGGACGGAATATGGCTACACCTTC	CASSEALFWTEYGYTF
TRBV20-1	16	many	TRBJ2-7	NA	TGCAGTGCTAATTCCCCGGGGCGGACCTTTGAATACGAGCAGTACTTC	CSANSPGRTFEYEQYF
TRBV7-2	16	many	TRBJ2-1	TRBD2	TGTGCCAGCAGCTCTTCGAGTAGCGGGGGCCAGGGTGAGCAGTTCTTC	CASSSSSSGGQGEQFF
TRBV14	16	once	TRBJ2-5	NA	TGTGCCAGCAGCCAAGATATGGGGGCCCGCCAAGAGACCCAGTACTTC	CASSQDMGARQETQYF
TRBV7-2	13	many	TRBJ1-5	NA	TGTGCCAGCAGGAGGGAGGATAATCAGCCCCAGCATTTT	CASRREDNQPQHF
TRBV9	15	NA	TRBJ1-2	NA	TGTGCCAGCAGCGTAGCCCGGACGGGAGGCTATGGCTACACCTTC	CASSVARTGGYGYTF
TRBV2	15	NA	TRBJ2-7	NA	TGTGCCAGCAGTGCCTCTATTCCACGTCCGGGACCCTGGAACTTC	CASSASIPRPGPWNF
TRBV29-1	12	many	TRBJ2-1	NA	TGCAGCGTTGATGACGGGGAGGCTGAGCAGTTCTTC	CSVDDGEAEQFF
TRBV5-1	11	many	TRBJ2-4	NA	TGCGCCAGCAAGGACAGAAACATTCAGTACTTC	CASKDRNIQYF
TRBV14	12	NA	TRBJ1-3	NA	TGTGCCAGCCGGGGTGAGGAGAGCACCATATATTTT	CASRGEESTIYF
TRBV5-1	12	many	TRBJ2-3	NA	TGCGCCAGCAGCTTGGTCACAGATACGCAGTATTTT	CASSLVTDTQYF
TRBV15	15	many	TRBJ2-7	TRBD1	TGTGCCACCAGCAGAGGCGGACAGGACTCCTACGAGCAGTACTTC	CATSRGGQDSYEQYF
TRBV12-5	13	many	TRBJ2-3	NA	TGTGCTAGTGGTTTGGTACTGACAGGAACGCAGTATTTT	CASGLVLTGTQYF
TRBV15	13	many	TRBJ1-1	NA	TGTGCCACCAGCAGAGACCCTAGTACTGAAGCTTTCTTT	CATSRDPSTEAFF
TRBV19	12	many	TRBJ1-2	TRBD1	TGTGCCAGTAGTCCCGGACAGGGGCTCTACACCTTC	CASSPGQGLYTF
TRBV3-1	19	many	TRBJ2-1	TRBD2	TGTGCCAGCAGCCCCGATCCGGGACTAGCGGGCCTGATCCGCAATGAGCAGTTCTTC	CASSPDPGLAGLIRNEQFF
TRBV24-1	14	NA	TRBJ2-1	TRBD1	TGTGCCACCAGTGACCCGGACAGGGTTAATGAGCAGTTCTTC	CATSDPDRVNEQFF
TRBV20-1	13	many	TRBJ1-3	NA	TGCAGTGCTAGGGGGGAGATTGGAAACACCATATATTTT	CSARGEIGNTIYF
TRBV13	10	many	TRBJ1-2	NA	TGTGCCAGCAGCGCCTATGGCTACACCTTC	CASSAYGYTF
TRBV20-1	13	many	TRBJ2-7	TRBD2	TGCAGTGCTAGCCTAGCGGGGTTCTACGAGCAGTACTTC	CSASLAGFYEQYF
TRBV5-1	12	many	TRBJ1-1	NA	TGCGCCAGCAGCTTACCAAACACTGAAGCTTTCTTT	CASSLPNTEAFF
TRBV20-1	15	NA	TRBJ2-1	NA	TGCAGTGCTTACGTAGCGGAAAGCTCCTACAATGAGCAGTTCTTC	CSAYVAESSYNEQFF
TRBV7-2	12	many	TRBJ2-7	NA	TGTGCCAGCAGCTTACGGGCCTCCGAGCAGTACTTC	CASSLRASEQYF
TRBV5-1	15	many	TRBJ1-1	TRBD1	TGCGCCAGCAGCTTGGTGGCAGGGGGTTTTCCTGAAGCTTTCTTT	CASSLVAGGFPEAFF
TRBV11-2	13	many	TRBJ2-1	NA	TGTGCCAGCAGCTCAGGACTAAACAATGAGCAGTTCTTC	CASSSGLNNEQFF
TRBV5-1	17	many	TRBJ2-1	TRBD2	TGCGCCAGCAGCTCCGAAGGGTTCGGGGGGGCCTACAATGAGCAGTTCTTC	CASSSEGFGGAYNEQFF
TRBV28	14	many	TRBJ2-4	TRBD1	TGTGCCAGCAGGTGGACAGGGGGTGGGTACATTCAGTACTTC	CASRWTGGGYIQYF
TRBV20-1	12	many	TRBJ2-3	NA	TGCAGTGCTAGACAGGGGCGGGATACGCAGTATTTT	CSARQGRDTQYF
TRBV5-1	13	many	TRBJ1-1	TRBD1	TGCGCCAGCAGCTTGGAGGGGGCTACTGAAGCTTTCTTT	CASSLEGATEAFF
TRBV19	14	many	TRBJ2-5	TRBD1	TGTGCCAGTAGTATACAGGGGGCGCGGGAGACCCAGTACTTC	CASSIQGARETQYF
TRBV6-2/TRBV6-3	21	NA	TRBJ2-1	TRBD2	TGTGCTAGCAGGAGTTACATGACTAGCGGGGGGAATTCTTTCTCCTACAATGAGCAGTTCTTC	CASRSYMTSGGNSFSYNEQFF
TRBV5-1	14	NA	TRBJ2-7	TRBD1	TGCGCCAGCAGCCCACAGGGGACCCAAGACGAGCAGTACTTC	CASSPQGTQDEQYF
TRBV27	14	many	TRBJ2-2	NA	TGTGCCAGCAGTTTCGGGCTGTTCACCGGGGAGCTGTTTTTT	CASSFGLFTGELFF
TRBV29-1	14	many	TRBJ2-3	NA	TGCAGCGTTGTCGTCGGCGGCAGCACAGATACGCAGTATTTT	CSVVVGGSTDTQYF
TRBV5-1	14	NA	TRBJ2-7	TRBD2	TGCGCCAGCAGCTCCAGGCTAGCGGGAGCGGAACAGTACTTC	CASSSRLAGAEQYF
TRBV28	16	many	TRBJ1-2	TRBD1	TGTGCCAGCAGTCCGATCAGGGGGCAACGTAACTATGGCTACACCTTC	CASSPIRGQRNYGYTF
TRBV12-3/TRBV12-4	14	many	TRBJ2-1	NA	TGTGCCAGCAGTTCAGGGGTCCCTCACAATGAGCAGTTCTTC	CASSSGVPHNEQFF
TRBV7-8	16	many	TRBJ1-3	NA	TGTGCCAGCAGCTTAGCGCTCACAGACTCTGGAAACACCATATATTTT	CASSLALTDSGNTIYF
TRBV4-3	18	many	TRBJ1-1	NA	TGCGCCAGCAGCCAAGACGGGACACTTGACCCCTTGAACACTGAAGCTTTCTTT	CASSQDGTLDPLNTEAFF
TRBV9	15	many	TRBJ2-7	NA	TGTGCCAGCAGCGTAGCCTGGGACGGAACCTACGAGCAGTACTTC	CASSVAWDGTYEQYF
TRBV11-2	16	many	TRBJ2-1	NA	TGTGCCAGCAGCTTTTGGGACTTAGAGGGCGGGCGTGAGCAGTTCTTC	CASSFWDLEGGREQFF
TRBV20-1	15	many	TRBJ1-5	TRBD1	TGCAGTGCTCTCACGGACAGGGCAAACAATCAGCCCCAGCATTTT	CSALTDRANNQPQHF
TRBV21-1	14	many	TRBJ2-7	NA	TGTGCCAGCAGCAATGAGAACAGGGGTTACGAGCAGTACTTC	CASSNENRGYEQYF
TRBV18	17	many	TRBJ2-2	NA	TGTGCCAGCTCGCTCCGGACAGGCGGGATGAACACCGGGGAGCTGTTTTTT	CASSLRTGGMNTGELFF
TRBV28	13	many	TRBJ2-3	NA	TGTGCCAGCGCCGGCCCGAAGGCAGATACGCAGTATTTT	CASAGPKADTQYF
TRBV7-2	15	NA	TRBJ1-1	NA	TGTGCCAGCAGCTTAAAACAGGGTGGATTCGCTGAAGCTTTCTTT	CASSLKQGGFAEAFF
TRBV9	14	medium-sized	TRBJ2-1	NA	TGTGCCAGCAGCGTAGCCTTACAGAACAATGAGCAGTTCTTC	CASSVALQNNEQFF
TRBV11-2	15	many	TRBJ1-2	NA	TGTGCCAGCAGCTCCTTGAAAGGATTATTCTATGGCTACACCTTC	CASSSLKGLFYGYTF